What follows is one TCR beta chain and its context. Germline V lookup: CDR1 SGHVS, CDR2 FQNEAQ. V dropped 4 bases and J dropped 12; count of bases not matched to a gene: 12. CDR3 length: 14 amino acids. A multiplex PCR was run with 60 Vbeta primers and 13 Jbeta primers. Original analysis: Some 9.9 million shared chains were among about 80 million unique TCR beta chains counted in a later analysis. Libraries were prepared by immunoSEQ multiplex PCR; TCRdb keeps only in-frame clonotypes and omits some of them. V and J calls and clone size are copied from that table; D and trimming were computed from the DNA. The sample includes about 130,000 clones, approximately 80% of them seen just once. The data originate from a study of cytomegalovirus exposure and HLA in healthy donors.

The TCR originated in a boy aged 2 to 9 in good health and CMV-seronegative. This chain links TRBV7-8 with TRBJ2-4, with 7 bases that match TRBD1. Sequenced material: PBMCs. The CDR3 here is CASSYYRGDSSQYF. Written as DNA, the CDR3 is TGTGCCAGCAGCTATTACAGGGGCGACTCCTCTCAGTACTTC.